This entry features one TCR beta chain sequence. TRB rearrangements were amplified by touch-down multiplex PCR with mixed TRB-A/B primers. TCRdb reprocessed the multiplex PCR reads, keeping one entry per CDR3 protein, no DNA. This repertoire includes several thousand distinct CDR3 sequences. Each sample's input was 200 to 300 ng genomic DNA, some 34,000 genome equivalents. This sample is part of a study of T cell clusters in autoimmune cytopenias. The CDR3 consists of 15 residues. From germline, CDR1 is KGHSH and CDR2 LQKENI. The data also belong to a second study, concerning T cell repertoires in aging, cancer and after chemotherapy.

The sample taken for sequencing was peripheral blood. This sequence originates from a human donor with chronic lymphocytic leukemia. The donor label of this sample is uncertain. The chain is built from TRBV18 and TRBJ1-2; lacking DNA, the TRBD1 call made by TCRdb goes unchecked. This CDR3 is CASSPKGQGLYGYTF.